This TCR beta chain was recovered during a study of identical twins. TCRdb redid the calling of the 5' RACE reads with MiXCR, one entry per CDR3 protein. The top ten hold about 0.27% of the sample, which has more than 1.5 million distinct CDR3 sequences, about 30% seen once. On this clonotype itself: At one end the junction does not follow the germline gene, possibly because of a read error.

The receptor comes from a newborn girl in good health. Input material: cord blood.

The CDR3 reads CASSQNRAPYEQYF. CDR3 DNA: TGCGCCAGCAGCCAAAACAGGGCCCCTTACGAGCAGTACTTC. The chain carries TRBV5-5 and TRBJ2-7, with a weak D call TRBD1 (6 bases). CDR3 length: 14 amino acids. The V gene's germline CDR1 is SGHKS and CDR2 YYEKEE (reference sequence).